The clone carrying this T cell receptor (beta chain) has only one observation. TCRdb keeps only in-frame clones here, not all; method: immunoSEQ multiplex PCR. The sample has about 140,000 clones; more than 60% are singletons. The record originates from a study of blood T cell repertoires in COVID-19. The length of the CDR3 is 12 residues. Germline V gene lookup returns CDR1 SQVTM and CDR2 ANQGSEA. V was trimmed by 7 bases and J by 3 bases, leaving 13 bases between them. Sample: peripheral blood. This receptor was taken from a man aged 50-59 years with acute or convalescent COVID-19. The rearrangement joins TRBV29-1 to TRBJ2-7; maybe TRBD1 (5 bases). CDR3 sequence reads: CSALTDNYEQYV. CDR3 coding DNA: TGCAGCGCTCTGACGGACAACTACGAGCAGTACGTC.